The 27 T cell receptor beta chains below all came from one sample that was sequenced in a study of OX40 agonist ivuxolimab in advanced cancers. Sequenced by immunoSEQ multiplex PCR; TCRdb stores in-frame clones only, minus some. The sample holds some 100,000 clones, 90% seen once. The specimen was CD4+ or CD8+ T cells sorted from blood, collected in a trial of the OX40 agonist ivuxolimab. The source of these receptors is an adult with an advanced solid tumor such as melanoma, head and neck, liver or kidney cancer.

This clone was recorded once. The genes are TRBV6-5 and TRBJ1-3; D gene uncertain. CDR1 and CDR2 from the germline V gene are MNHEY and SVGAGI. The CDR3 contains 15 residues. V lost 2 bases, J lost 0 bases, and 8 bases lay in between. The CDR3 bases are TGTGCCAGCAGTTACGGGGAACCCTCTGGAAACACCATATATTTT. It codes for CASSYGEPSGNTIYF.

This clone appeared a few times. This chain connects TRBV28 to TRBJ2-5, with 10 bases that match TRBD1. The V gene's germline CDR1 is MDHEN and CDR2 SYDVKM. The CDR3 length is 15 residues. The V and J ends lost 4 bases and 4 bases, in that order; junction bases with no gene match: 6. The chain's CDR3 is CASSSPGQGTETQYF. In DNA form, the CDR3 reads TGTGCCAGCAGTTCCCCGGGACAGGGGACAGAGACCCAGTACTTC.

The chain uses TRBV18 and TRBJ2-7, with 9 bases that match TRBD1. V lost 3 bases, J lost 4 bases, and 7 bases stayed unmatched. Germline V gene lookup returns CDR1 KGHSH and CDR2 LQKENI. This CDR3 spans 15 amino acids. CDR3 in DNA: TGTGCCAGCTCACCCTCCCGGGACAGGGTTTACGAGCAGTACTTC. This sequence encodes CASSPSRDRVYEQYF.

The chain carries TRBV27 and TRBJ2-7; a weak D match, TRBD1 (6 bases). V lost 3 bases, J lost 2 bases, and 11 bases lay in between. Germline V gives CDR1 MNHEY, CDR2 SMNVEV (reference sequence). The CDR3 extends over 14 amino acids. CDR3: CASSFADRPYEQYF. For the CDR3, the DNA is TGTGCCAGCAGTTTTGCAGACAGGCCCTACGAGCAGTACTTC.

The CDR3 DNA reads as TGTGCCAGCTCCCCGCAGGGACGGTTGGGGCGCACAGATACGCAGTATTTT. Translating it yields CASSPQGRLGRTDTQYF. The chain couples TRBV18 to TRBJ2-3; perhaps D is TRBD1 or TRBD2 (5 bases each). V was trimmed by 6 bases and J by 1 base, leaving 20 bases between them. Germline CDR1 and CDR2: KGHSH and LQKENI. The CDR3 runs 17 residues.

The chain recombines TRBV5-4 with TRBJ2-5; D is unclear. The CDR3 covers 12 residues. Germline assignment: CDR1 SGHNT and CDR2 YYREEE (reference sequence). The V end was cut by 1 base, the J end by 4 bases, with 5 bases between. The CDR3 coding sequence is TGTGCCAGCAGCTTGTTATCAGAGACCCAGTACTTC. Its translation is CASSLLSETQYF.

The genes are TRBV6-5 and TRBJ1-1, with D possibly matching TRBD1 (5 bases). Deletions cut 2 bases from V and 5 bases from J, with 12 bases between. Germline V gene sequence: CDR1 MNHEY, CDR2 SVGAGI. The CDR3 runs to 14 residues. For the CDR3, the DNA is TGTGCCAGCAGTTACGGGTGGGGCCGGACTGAAGCTTTCTTT. Amino acid sequence: CASSYGWGRTEAFF.

This clone was observed once. The chain is built from TRBV2 and TRBJ1-2; TRBD1 matches 7 bases. Trimming removed 6 bases from V and 8 bases from J; junction bases left unmatched: 12. The length of the CDR3 is 14 residues. CDR1 SNHLY and CDR2 FYNNEI come from the germline V gene. The CDR3 loop is CASSGGQLVLGYTF. Here the CDR3 DNA reads TGTGCCAGCAGCGGGGGACAGCTGGTTTTAGGCTACACCTTC.

This clone was seen a handful of times. One end of the junction does not line up with germline, which may come from a read error. V usage is TRBV19 and J usage is TRBJ1-5; D is unresolved. Germline lookup yields CDR1 LNHDA and CDR2 SQIVND (reference sequence). The CDR3 spans 12 residues. Here the CDR3 DNA reads TGTGCCAGTAGTGTAGACTTTCTGTCCCAGCATTTT. It encodes CASSVDFLSQHF.

In this sample, this clone turned up a few times. The V gene is TRBV5-1, the J gene TRBJ1-4; D is ambiguous. Trimming left V 7 bases short and J 7 bases short, with 14 bases between. The CDR3 spans 13 residues. Germline V gene lookup returns CDR1 SGHRS and CDR2 YFSETQ. Here the CDR3 reads CASAGGSGEKLFF. The CDR3 bases are TGCGCCAGCGCCGGTGGGAGCGGTGAAAAACTGTTTTTT. Filled out from reference TRBV5-1 and TRBJ1-4, the complete variable domain reads KAGVTQTPRYLIKTRGQQVTLSCSPISGHRSVSWYQQTPGQGLQFLFEYFSETQRNKGNFPGRFSGRQFSNSRSEMNVSTLELGDSALYLCASAGGSGEKLFFGSGTQLSVL.

The chain is built from TRBV12-2 and TRBJ1-5; TRBD1, the D gene given by the table, was not confirmed from the DNA. TRBV12-2 is deemed a pseudogene. The length of the CDR3 is 19 residues. CDR3 amino acids: CASPVGKGQGDRSNQPQHF. The CDR3 DNA sequence: TGTGCAAGTCCCGTCGGGAAGGGACAGGGGGACCGTAGCAATCAGCCCCAGCATTTT.

The chain uses TRBV5-1 and TRBJ2-3, with 13 bases fitting TRBD2. Unmatched junction bases numbered 24, after V lost 6 bases and J lost 8 bases. In germline, CDR1 is SGHRS, CDR2 YFSETQ. The CDR3 runs to 20 residues. This chain's CDR3 is CASMLQAPGTSGTIVGTQYF. The CDR3 coding sequence is TGCGCCAGCATGCTACAGGCCCCTGGGACTAGCGGGACGATTGTTGGTACGCAGTATTTT.

This chain links TRBV27 with TRBJ1-5, with D unclear. CDR3 length equals 13 residues. Germline assignment: CDR1 MNHEY and CDR2 SMNVEV (reference sequence). Trimming shortened V by 8 bases and J by 3 bases, and 11 bases separated the two germline ends. DNA for the CDR3: TGTGCCAGCTCTGACATCGTCAATCAGCCCCAGCATTTT. Translation: CASSDIVNQPQHF.

Here the CDR3 DNA reads TGCGCCAGCAGCCAAGGGGCCTTCGGCGATACGCAGTATTTT. Translating gives CASSQGAFGDTQYF. The chain carries TRBV4-1 and TRBJ2-3; D gene unclear. CDR1 and CDR2 (germline): MGHRA, YSYEKL. Trimming took 1 base from V and 6 from J, leaving 11 bases between them. The CDR3 is made up of 14 amino acids.

V gene TRBV6-6 combines with J gene TRBJ1-2, with D possibly matching TRBD1 (6 bases). The V end was cut by 5 bases, the J end by 8 bases, with 12 bases between. Germline CDR1 MNHNY, CDR2 SVGAGI (reference sequence). There are 12 residues in the CDR3. CDR3 DNA: TGTGCCAGCAGTAACGACAGGCGGGGCTACACCTTC. Protein: CASSNDRRGYTF.

The V and J genes are TRBV4-2 and TRBJ2-2; D is perhaps TRBD2 (5 bases). Trimming took off 0 bases at V and 4 bases at J, with 12 bases between the two ends. The CDR3 runs to 16 residues. Per the germline V gene, CDR1 is LGHNA and CDR2 is YNFKEQ. The CDR3 sequence is CASSQEVAFGTGELFF. CDR3 in DNA: TGTGCCAGCAGCCAAGAGGTAGCGTTCGGCACCGGGGAGCTGTTTTTT.

The chain recombines TRBV30 with TRBJ2-5; tentative D call: TRBD2 (6 bases). V dropped 7 bases and J dropped 4 bases, with 13 bases sitting between them. The CDR3 length is 12 residues. Germline CDR1 and CDR2: GTSNPN and SVGIG (reference sequence). In DNA form, the CDR3 reads TGTGCCTCCTCGGGAGAGGTAGAGACCCAGTACTTC. This codes for CASSGEVETQYF.

In this sample, this clone turned up once. The chain combines TRBV19 with TRBJ1-2; TRBD1 is a possible D gene (5 bases). Trimming removed 7 bases at V and 2 bases at J, with 17 bases between. Germline CDR1 LNHDA, CDR2 SQIVND (reference sequence). The CDR3 runs 15 residues. CDR3: CASTKGGAVNYGYTF. DNA of the CDR3: TGTGCCAGTACCAAGGGAGGGGCGGTAAACTATGGCTACACCTTC.

The chain uses TRBV30 and TRBJ1-5; 12 bases are shared with TRBD1. This CDR3 comprises 15 residues. Per germline, CDR1 GTSNPN and CDR2 SVGIG (reference sequence). With 4 bases clipped from V and 4 bases from J, the junction kept 5 bases outside the gene matches. CDR3 amino acids: CAWKGQGAENQPQHF. The DNA of the CDR3 is TGTGCCTGGAAGGGACAGGGGGCCGAGAATCAGCCCCAGCATTTT.

The chain carries TRBV10-3 and TRBJ2-3; D is uncertain. The CDR3 length is 15 residues. CDR1 and CDR2 (germline): ENHRY, SYGVKD. Trimming left V 0 bases short and J 4 bases short, with 11 bases between. CDR3 region: CAISESGLVADTQYF. The CDR3 nucleotides are TGTGCCATCAGTGAGTCGGGCTTAGTGGCAGATACGCAGTATTTT.

Written as DNA, the CDR3 is TGTGCCAGTAGTATCGGGACAGGGGCTTTGTACGAGCAGTACTTC. Translation gives CASSIGTGALYEQYF. The chain couples TRBV19 to TRBJ2-7, with 10 bases fitting TRBD1. V lost 3 bases, J lost 4 bases, and 6 bases stayed unmatched. Germline-derived CDR1 and CDR2 are LNHDA and SQIVND (reference sequence). This CDR3 spans 15 amino acids. The entire variable domain, with the rest obtained from reference TRBV19 and TRBJ2-7, is as follows: DGGITQSPKYLFRKEGQNVTLSCEQNLNHDAMYWYRQDPGQGLRLIYYSQIVNDFQKGDIAEGYSVSREKKESFPLTVTSAQKNPTAFYLCASSIGTGALYEQYFGPGTRLTVT.

V is TRBV6-1 and J is TRBJ2-7; TRBD1 is a possible D gene (5 bases). Trimming shortened V by 2 bases and J by 4 bases, and 15 bases separated the two germline ends. Germline loops: CDR1 MNHNS, CDR2 SASEGT. This CDR3 spans 15 amino acids. This CDR3 reads CASSEYYPGPYEQYF. The DNA of the CDR3 is TGTGCCAGCAGTGAATATTATCCAGGGCCATACGAGCAGTACTTC.

The V and J genes are TRBV19 and TRBJ2-4; D is tentatively TRBD1 or TRBD2 (6 bases each). Per germline, CDR1 LNHDA and CDR2 SQIVND (reference sequence). CDR3 length equals 16 residues. Trimming removed 5 bases at V and 9 bases at J, with 23 bases between. In DNA form, the CDR3 reads TGTGCCAGTAGTCTTCCGACAGGCCCGACTAGTTTCATTCAGTACTTC. Its protein is CASSLPTGPTSFIQYF.

This chain uses TRBV7-2 with TRBJ2-4; D is perhaps TRBD1 or TRBD2 (6 bases each). The ends were cut back, 1 base at V and 0 bases at J, with 13 bases in the middle. The germline V gene has CDR1 SGHTA and CDR2 FQGNSA. This CDR3 is built from 17 residues. The DNA for the CDR3 is TGTGCCAGCAGCTTAGGAGGGGGGCGGGTAGCCAAAAACATTCAGTACTTC. This encodes CASSLGGGRVAKNIQYF.

This chain uses TRBV19 with TRBJ2-2, with TRBD2 identical over 15 bases. With V trimmed by 5 bases and J by 4 bases, 8 bases remained unmatched. The CDR3 length is 18 residues. Per the germline V gene, CDR1 is LNHDA and CDR2 is SQIVND (reference sequence). The CDR3 region is CASSWGTSGRKLTGELFF. DNA for the CDR3: TGTGCCAGTAGTTGGGGGACTAGCGGGAGGAAGCTCACCGGGGAGCTGTTTTTT. The variable domain in full, with the rest retrieved from reference TRBV19 and TRBJ2-2, is DGGITQSPKYLFRKEGQNVTLSCEQNLNHDAMYWYRQDPGQGLRLIYYSQIVNDFQKGDIAEGYSVSREKKESFPLTVTSAQKNPTAFYLCASSWGTSGRKLTGELFFGEGSRLTVL.

Concerning this clone: The junction and the germline gene differ at one end; a read error may be behind it. The rearrangement links TRBV7-9 to TRBJ2-7; 10 bases agree with TRBD2. From germline, CDR1 is SEHNR and CDR2 FQNEAQ (reference sequence). The length of the CDR3 is 13 residues. DNA of the CDR3: TGTGCCAGCAGCCTAGCGGGAGCTTTCGAGCAGTACTTC. Translated, it gives CASSLAGAFEQYF.

The chain couples TRBV4-1 to TRBJ2-2; tentatively, D is TRBD2 (6 bases). Between the trimmed V and J ends, which lost 2 bases and 4 bases, there was a span of 11 bases. This CDR3 is built from 15 residues. CDR1 and CDR2 from the germline V gene are MGHRA and YSYEKL. The CDR3: CASSQPLASTGELFF. For the CDR3, the DNA is TGCGCCAGCAGCCAACCTCTAGCGTCCACCGGGGAGCTGTTTTTT.